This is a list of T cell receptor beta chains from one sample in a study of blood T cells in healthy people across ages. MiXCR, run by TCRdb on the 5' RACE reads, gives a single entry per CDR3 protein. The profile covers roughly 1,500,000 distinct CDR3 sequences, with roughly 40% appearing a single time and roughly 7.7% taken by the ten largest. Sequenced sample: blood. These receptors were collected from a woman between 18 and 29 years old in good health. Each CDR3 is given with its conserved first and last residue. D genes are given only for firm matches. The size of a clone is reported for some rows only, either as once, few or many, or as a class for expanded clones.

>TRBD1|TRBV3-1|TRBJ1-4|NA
CASSPPTGAGEKLFF
TGTGCCAGCAGCCCCCCGACAGGGGCTGGTGAAAAACTGTTTTTT
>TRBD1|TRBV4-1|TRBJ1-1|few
CASSQLHRGPEAFF
TGCGCCAGCAGCCAACTGCACAGGGGGCCAGAGGCTTTCTTT
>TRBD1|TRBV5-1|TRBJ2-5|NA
CASSFFPGQSQETQYF
TGCGCCAGCAGCTTTTTCCCGGGACAGTCCCAAGAGACCCAGTACTTC
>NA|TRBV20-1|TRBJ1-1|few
CSAREGLRNTEAFF
TGCAGTGCTAGAGAGGGACTGAGGAACACTGAAGCTTTCTTT
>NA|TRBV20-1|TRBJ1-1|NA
CSARVSPTLNTEAFF
TGCAGTGCTAGAGTTAGCCCCACATTGAACACTGAAGCTTTCTTT
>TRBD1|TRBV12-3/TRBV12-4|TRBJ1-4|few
CASSLGGQTNEKLFF
TGTGCCAGCAGTTTAGGGGGACAGACTAATGAAAAACTGTTTTTT
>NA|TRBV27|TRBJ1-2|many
CASSLEGNYGYTF
TGTGCCAGCAGTTTAGAGGGTAACTATGGCTACACCTTC
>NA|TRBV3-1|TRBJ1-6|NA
CASTDFSGNNSPLHF
TGTGCCAGCACCGACTTTAGTGGTAATAATTCGCCCCTCCACTTT
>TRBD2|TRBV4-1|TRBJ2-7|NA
CASSQAKRGAYEQYF
TGCGCCAGCAGCCAAGCTAAGCGGGGGGCCTACGAGCAGTACTTC
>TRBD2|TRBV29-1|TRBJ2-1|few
CSVAPSGAAEQFF
TGCAGCGTTGCGCCTAGCGGGGCCGCTGAGCAGTTCTTC
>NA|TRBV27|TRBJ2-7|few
CASSRTFGPYEQYF
TGTGCCAGCAGTCGTACCTTCGGACCCTACGAGCAGTACTTC
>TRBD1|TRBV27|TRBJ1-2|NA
CASRRTGDDGYTF
TGTGCCAGCAGACGGACAGGGGACGATGGCTACACCTTC
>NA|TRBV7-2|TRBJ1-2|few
CASIQRGGPRLNYGYTF
TGTGCCAGCATCCAAAGGGGGGGCCCTAGGCTTAACTATGGCTACACCTTC
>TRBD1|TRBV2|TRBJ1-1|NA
CANREESTGKTEAFF
TGTGCCAACAGGGAAGAATCGACAGGGAAAACTGAAGCTTTCTTT
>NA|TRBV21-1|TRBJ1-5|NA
CASSLRPGWGQPQHF
TGTGCCAGCAGCCTTCGGCCTGGGTGGGGACAGCCCCAGCATTTT
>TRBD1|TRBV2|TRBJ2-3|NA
CASTGGTGVPDTQYF
TGTGCCAGCACCGGGGGGACAGGGGTACCAGATACGCAGTATTTT
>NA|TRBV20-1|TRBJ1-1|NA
CSAKPPTVNTEAFF
TGCAGTGCGAAACCCCCGACAGTGAACACTGAAGCTTTCTTT
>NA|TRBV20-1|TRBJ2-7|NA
CSARDQSRVSEQYF
TGCAGTGCTAGAGATCAGTCTAGGGTGAGCGAGCAGTACTTC
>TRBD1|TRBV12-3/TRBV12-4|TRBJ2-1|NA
CASGQGEYNEQFF
TGTGCCAGCGGACAGGGGGAGTACAATGAGCAGTTCTTC
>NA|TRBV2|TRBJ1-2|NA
CANKEETAGYGYTF
TGTGCCAACAAAGAAGAGACCGCCGGATATGGCTACACCTTC
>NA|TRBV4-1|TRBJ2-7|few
CASSQDRQGGYEQYF
TGCGCCAGCAGCCAAGATCGGCAGGGAGGATACGAGCAGTACTTC
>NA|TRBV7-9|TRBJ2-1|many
CASSPSANEQFF
TGTGCCAGCAGCCCTAGCGCCAATGAGCAGTTCTTC
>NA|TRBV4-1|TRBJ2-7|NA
CASSHGAVGLLFYEQYF
TGCGCCAGCAGCCATGGCGCCGTGGGCCTCTTGTTCTACGAGCAGTACTTC
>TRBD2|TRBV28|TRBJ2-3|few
CASSSAGARTLSTDTQYF
TGTGCCAGCAGTTCCGCGGGAGCCCGGACACTTAGCACAGATACGCAGTATTTT
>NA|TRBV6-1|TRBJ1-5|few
CASSEARGSNQPQHF
TGTGCCAGCAGTGAAGCGAGGGGGAGCAATCAGCCCCAGCATTTT
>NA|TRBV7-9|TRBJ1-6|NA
CASSRTDGNSPPHF
TGTGCCAGCAGTCGCACAGATGGCAATTCACCCCCCCACTTT
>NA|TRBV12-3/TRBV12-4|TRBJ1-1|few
CASSSYRETEAFF
TGTGCCAGCAGTAGCTACAGGGAAACTGAAGCTTTCTTT
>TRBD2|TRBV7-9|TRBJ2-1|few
CASSLLGLAGAGEQFF
TGTGCCAGCAGCTTATTAGGCCTAGCGGGAGCTGGTGAGCAGTTCTTC
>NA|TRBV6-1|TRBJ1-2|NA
CASSRPGPGDYGYTF
TGTGCCAGCAGCCGGCCGGGACCGGGGGACTATGGCTACACCTTC
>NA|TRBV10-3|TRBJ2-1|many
CAINPDRSSYNEQFF
TGTGCCATCAATCCAGACAGGAGCTCCTACAATGAGCAGTTCTTC
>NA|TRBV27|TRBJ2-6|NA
CASSLVRVGANVLTF
TGTGCCAGCAGTTTGGTTAGGGTTGGGGCCAACGTCCTGACTTTC
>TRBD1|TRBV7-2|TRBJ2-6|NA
CASSYGRGQGITGANVLTF
TGTGCCAGCAGCTACGGCAGGGGACAGGGGATTACTGGGGCCAACGTCCTGACTTTC
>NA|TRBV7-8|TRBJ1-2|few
CASSSYRVTDYGYTF
TGTGCCAGCAGCAGCTACAGGGTTACGGACTATGGCTACACCTTC
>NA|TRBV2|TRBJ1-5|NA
CASSREGVQPQHF
TGTGCCAGCAGCCGAGAGGGAGTTCAGCCCCAGCATTTT
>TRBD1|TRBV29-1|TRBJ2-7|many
CSVQGASPYEQYF
TGCAGCGTTCAGGGGGCTAGTCCCTACGAGCAGTACTTC